This T cell receptor beta chain was identified during a study of response to subunit inactivated influenza vaccine. Findings and limits, study-wide: A suggestion made by the authors is that each seasonal influenza vaccination recruits few new T cells.

In this sample, this clonotype turned up a few times. Antigen unknown. TCRdb re-derived calls from the RT-PCR reads in MiXCR, one entry per CDR3 protein. This sample has 600,000 to 700,000 distinct CDR3 sequences; 14% occur once, and the top ten carry approximately 7.6%. Trimming took 0 bases from V and 3 from J; bases not matched to a gene: 16. Germline values: CDR1 LGHNA, CDR2 YSLEER. There are 19 residues in the CDR3. The gene calls are TRBV4-3 and TRBJ2-5; 7 bases are a match to TRBD2. This receptor was identified in a man aged 50-59 years who received an inactivated influenza vaccine. This specimen was PBMCs from blood, taken 14 to 15 days before vaccination. The CDR3 loop is CASSQDLWTAGDQKETQYF. The CDR3 nucleotides are TGCGCCAGCAGCCAAGATCTGTGGACCGCGGGGGACCAAAAAGAGACCCAGTACTTC.